These 13 T cell receptor beta chains were all obtained from the same sample, sequenced in a study of OX40 agonist ivuxolimab in advanced cancers. Produced via immunoSEQ multiplex PCR; TCRdb's table is partial and in-frame only. This sample yields about 67,000 clones, of which approximately 89% are seen a single time; about 12% belongs to the top ten. The sequences come from CD4+ or CD8+ T cells sorted from blood, collected in a trial of the OX40 agonist ivuxolimab. The source of these receptors is an adult with an advanced solid tumor such as melanoma, head and neck, liver or kidney cancer.

The J gene is TRBJ2-3, the V gene TRBV27; a possible D gene is TRBD1 (6 bases). The V gene lost 6 bases and the J gene lost 0 bases, with 13 bases spanning the gap. Germline loops: CDR1 MNHEY, CDR2 SMNVEV (reference sequence). This CDR3 has 15 residues. The CDR3 DNA reads TGTGCCAGCAGGGGTTGGGGGCCTAGCACAGATACGCAGTATTTT. This encodes CASRGWGPSTDTQYF.

CDR3 sequence reads: CASSIKTGTSYNEQFF. CDR3 sequence (DNA): TGTGCCAGTAGTATTAAGACTGGGACCTCCTACAATGAGCAGTTCTTC. The chain combines TRBV19 with TRBJ2-1; D may correspond to TRBD1 or TRBD2 (5 bases each). This CDR3 spans 16 amino acids. Germline V gene lookup returns CDR1 LNHDA and CDR2 SQIVND (reference sequence). Trimming removed 3 bases from V and 0 bases from J, with 12 bases in between.

The rearrangement uses TRBV7-2 and TRBJ2-7; perhaps TRBD2 as D (6 bases). CDR1 is SGHTA, CDR2 FQGNSA, per germline. This CDR3 is built from 14 residues. Trimming pared 0 bases from V and 7 bases from J, leaving 13 bases between. The CDR3 nucleotides are TGTGCCAGCAGCTTAGCGGGAGGTGGTTATGAGCAGTACTTC. Translating gives CASSLAGGGYEQYF.

The chain recombines TRBV28 with TRBJ2-4; D unresolved. V lost 6 bases and J lost 0, with 15 bases in between. There are 16 residues in the CDR3. The germline V gene encodes CDR1 MDHEN and CDR2 SYDVKM. The CDR3 protein is CASRTSRSPAKNIQYF. CDR3 DNA sequence: TGTGCCAGCAGGACCTCCCGAAGTCCAGCCAAAAACATTCAGTACTTC. The full variable domain, in which reference TRBV28 and TRBJ2-4 provide the parts outside the CDR3, is DVKVTQSSRYLVKRTGEKVFLECVQDMDHENMFWYRQDPGLGLRLIYFSYDVKMKEKGDIPEGYSVSREKKERFSLILESASTNQTSMYLCASRTSRSPAKNIQYFGAGTRLSVL.

The J gene is TRBJ2-3, the V gene TRBV5-1, with D maybe TRBD2 (5 bases). The ends were cut back, 4 bases at V and 0 bases at J, with 21 bases in the middle. CDR1 SGHRS and CDR2 YFSETQ come from the germline V gene. The CDR3 length is 18 residues. The DNA for the CDR3 is TGCGCCAGCAGCCTGATCCCAGGCGGGCGCCGAAGCACAGATACGCAGTATTTT. Translated: CASSLIPGGRRSTDTQYF.

CDR3 nucleotide sequence: TGTGCCAGCAGTTCGGGACAGGTTGCCTACGAGCAGTACTTC. This gives the protein CASSSGQVAYEQYF. This chain connects TRBV6-1 to TRBJ2-7; the match to TRBD1 covers 8 bases. This CDR3 is 14 amino acids long. The germline CDR1 and CDR2 sequences are MNHNS and SASEGT. V lost 5 bases to trimming and J lost 2 bases; unmatched junction nucleotides: 5.

This chain uses TRBV29-1 with TRBJ1-1; D call uncertain. The germline CDR1 and CDR2 sequences are SQVTM and ANQGSEA. Trimming took off 0 bases at V and 1 base at J, with 18 bases between the two ends. This CDR3 spans 17 amino acids. The CDR3 DNA is TGCAGCGTTGAAGACCATTGGAACACTTACCGGAACACTGAAGCTTTCTTT. Its translation: CSVEDHWNTYRNTEAFF.

V and J are TRBV11-3 and TRBJ2-3; 9 bases are shared with TRBD1. Germline V gene data show CDR1 as SGHNT and CDR2 as YENEEA. Germline trimming cut 5 bases from V and 4 bases from J; bases unmatched to any gene: 7. This CDR3 is built from 15 residues. CDR3 sequence reads: CASSPRDREADTQYF. The CDR3 DNA follows: TGTGCCAGCAGCCCCCGGGACAGGGAGGCAGATACGCAGTATTTT. Combining the CDR3 with reference TRBV11-3 and TRBJ2-3 gives the whole variable domain EAGVVQSPRYKIIEKKQPVAFWCNPISGHNTLYWYLQNLGQGPELLIRYENEEAVDDSQLPKDRFSAERLKGVDSTLKIQPAELGDSAVYLCASSPRDREADTQYFGPGTRLTVL.

The genes are TRBV29-1 and TRBJ2-5; 14 nucleotides match TRBD2. Germline V lookup: CDR1 SQVTM, CDR2 ANQGSEA. Unmatched junction bases numbered 14, after V lost 4 bases and J lost 10 bases. The length of the CDR3 is 16 residues. CDR3 protein: CSVGGSQGTSGSRQYF. The CDR3 DNA sequence: TGCAGCGTTGGAGGGAGCCAAGGGACTAGCGGGAGCCGCCAGTACTTC.

The chain carries TRBV28 and TRBJ2-2; unclear D gene. Trimming took 6 bases from V and 4 from J, leaving 15 bases between them. The CDR3 has 15 amino acids. Germline CDR1 is MDHEN and CDR2 is SYDVKM. The CDR3 region has the DNA TGTGCCAGCAGCCCCGGCGGTGTTGGCACCGGGGAGCTGTTTTTT. The encoded protein is CASSPGGVGTGELFF.

This CDR3 reads CASSYSSDYEQFF. Written as DNA, the CDR3 is TGTGCCAGCAGTTACTCTAGCGACTATGAGCAGTTCTTC. This chain uses TRBV6-6 with TRBJ2-1, with D perhaps matching TRBD2 (5 bases). CDR1 and CDR2 from the germline V gene are MNHNY and SVGAGI (reference sequence). V lost 0 bases, J lost 8 bases, and 8 bases lay in between. This CDR3 comprises 13 residues.

The gene calls are TRBV14 and TRBJ2-3; D uncertain. Germline lookup yields CDR1 SGHDN and CDR2 FVKESK. Trimming left V 0 bases short and J 0 bases short, with 19 bases between. The CDR3 runs 19 residues. The CDR3 sequence: CASSQDFRLTPISTDTQYF. CDR3 coding DNA: TGTGCCAGCAGCCAAGATTTCCGCCTGACTCCAATCAGCACAGATACGCAGTATTTT.

The chain has TRBV5-1 and TRBJ1-1; D is unclear. The ends were cut back, 3 bases at V and 3 bases at J, with 18 bases in the middle. There are 16 residues in the CDR3. CDR1 is SGHRS, CDR2 YFSETQ, per germline. Written as DNA, the CDR3 is TGCGCCAGCAGCTCCTACAATGTCCAGTGGGACACTGAAGCTTTCTTT. It codes for CASSSYNVQWDTEAFF. Filled out from reference TRBV5-1 and TRBJ1-1, the complete variable domain reads KAGVTQTPRYLIKTRGQQVTLSCSPISGHRSVSWYQQTPGQGLQFLFEYFSETQRNKGNFPGRFSGRQFSNSRSEMNVSTLELGDSALYLCASSSYNVQWDTEAFFGQGTRLTVV.